The present T cell receptor beta chain was sequenced within a study of T cell responses to AZD1222 COVID-19 vaccine (dated by TCRdb to the early 2020s). In the study overall: A total of about 250 trial participants underwent TCR sequencing, of whom 207 had received two doses of AZD1222 and some 26 had received two doses of the MenACWY control vaccine. Enrollment into the trials was organized by age into subgroups of 18-55, 56-69 and 70-plus years, and those subgroups contained about 160, 30 and 59 TCR-sequenced participants, respectively.

The CDR3 regions of human TCRbeta chains were analyzed by immunosequencing. The authors processed their data as follows. Repertoire TCRs were matched against a reference library of SARS-CoV-2-specific TCRs generated with the MIRA antigen-specificity platform. Breadth meant the fraction of unique TCRs that were SARS-CoV-2-associated, whereas depth meant the fraction of total T cells that were SARS-CoV-2-associated. Using the MIRA data, every spike-specific TCR was mapped to the spike region that the TCR reacted to and assigned to either a CD4 or a CD8 class. Log10-transformed breadth and depth values were compared by one-way ANOVA with Sidak's multiple comparisons tests. TCRdb obtained this table from immuneACCESS and retained in-frame rearrangements with V and J assigned. These tables miss some clones; where compared with another copy, unresolved V genes account for less than half of the shortfall, and the remainder is unexplained. V and J calls and clone size are given by that table; D and trimming were obtained from the DNA. The sample table records some 81,000 clones; roughly 88% of these occur just once. The ten largest clonotypes hold around 3.6% of the sample.

Study-wide findings and limitations: In the small 56-69-year group, the increase in depth fell short of significance, most likely because of low power. Epitopes outside the regions mutated in the B.1.351 and B.1.1.7 variants were reportedly recognized by nearly half of the unique spike-specific TCRs. Because no day 14 peak-response samples were available, repertoires were characterized only after the peak T cell response. Only five or six AZD1222 recipients were SARS-CoV-2 seropositive at baseline, limiting conclusions about previously exposed vaccinees. CD4 TCRs associated with the vaccine covered the entire spike protein, and the dominant responses were in regions 160-218 and 743-854. Most participants were white British and females outnumbered males, and the authors suggested that clonal diversity may have been underestimated. After two AZD1222 doses, spike-specific TCR breadth and depth were significantly higher than at day 0 and than in MenACWY recipients.

The time point label for this specimen denotes: about 28 days (+/-7) after the second vaccine dose. Because spike-specific TCR depth and breadth did not differ between the two schedules, AZD1222 recipients who got a second dose at roughly 4 weeks were pooled with those who got a second dose at roughly 12 weeks. Vaccinee samples were obtained from the UK trials COV001 and COV002, which included a single-blind randomized controlled phase 2/3 trial of AZD1222 (ChAdOx1 nCoV-19) in healthy adults. Trial participant PBMC samples were collected at day 0 and day 28 after the second dose for TCRbeta chain sequencing. From the cysteine up to the phenylalanine, the CDR3 has a length of 15 residues. Only CDR3 DNA is held: 45 bases, read in frame from base 1. V sheds 0 bases and J sheds 0 bases, leaving 6 bases between their ends. Reading the germline V gene (reference sequence) gives CDR1 SGHNT and CDR2 YYREEE.

This clone was detected once. This clone's antigen is unknown. Qualities for individual bases were not recorded, and no much larger clone is one base off. This receptor was obtained from an adult who received the AZD1222 COVID-19 vaccine. This specimen consisted of peripheral blood, obtained 28 days after the second AZD1222 dose. The chain is made from TRBV5-4 and TRBJ1-4; the D gene remains uncertain. The CDR3 protein sequence reads: CASSLGAATNEKLFF. The nucleotide sequence reads TGTGCCAGCAGCTTGGGCGCCGCAACTAATGAAAAACTGTTTTTT.